This T cell receptor beta chain came from a study of early T cells in non-severe SARS-CoV-2 infection. Overall study context: From unsorted whole blood, bulk RNA was sequenced, and the chains remained unpaired. Whole-study results and caveats: Clonotype matching in VDJdb favored anti-spike CD8 responses and did not capture private and CD4 specificities.

Details on this clonotype: Its antigen is as yet unknown.

Individual cDNA molecules carried attached unique molecular identifiers. TCRdb redid the calling of the 5' RACE reads with MiXCR, one entry per CDR3 protein. Among more than 50,000 distinct CDR3 sequences, around 5.6% were seen once, and the ten largest hold about 6.8%. CDR1 is SGHTA, CDR2 FQGTGA, per germline. The germline V and J ends were trimmed by 1 base and 4 bases, with 4 bases remaining between them. This CDR3 region has 13 residues. The sequence derives from an adult who was a healthcare worker with PCR-confirmed SARS-CoV-2 infection or an uninfected control (not recorded which). This chain joins TRBV7-3 and TRBJ2-2; D remains unclear. Sequences were obtained from whole blood. The CDR3 region has the DNA TGTGCCAGCAGCTTAAGCTCCACCGGGGAGCTGTTTTTT. Translating gives CASSLSSTGELFF.